There are many counts of the clone carrying this TCR beta chain. The antigen remains undetermined. Scientists amplified the TCR beta CDR3 regions from RNA transcripts. The first-round RT-PCR employed HTBI primers together with the Qiagen OneStep RT-PCR kit. A multiplex PCR was then performed as the second round. In TCRdb, the multiplex PCR reads were re-called with MiXCR into one record per CDR3 protein. The sample gives about 1.1 million distinct CDR3 sequences, about 35% of which show up once; approximately 10% is in the top ten. The data were obtained in a study of Graves' ophthalmopathy and Graves' hyperthyroidism. Study as a whole: Hyperthyroidism was classified as stable if no ophthalmopathy occurred within 18 months of follow-up.

Points from the study as a whole: This model predicted ophthalmopathy progression (sensitivity around 70%, specificity about 73%). A 13-signature model separated ophthalmopathy from stable hyperthyroidism, around 88% sensitivity, around 78% specificity. Blood samples also showed most expanded thyroid clonotypes exceeding 0.001 frequency.

The sequencing sample was made of peripheral blood or thyroid tissue (not recorded which). The sequence derives from an adult man with Graves' hyperthyroidism.

The CDR3 nucleotides are TGTGCCAGCAGCTCCCCGGGTGGACCGTCTTTATCCCTCCACTTT. Translated, it gives CASSSPGGPSLSLHF. The chain joins TRBV7-9 to TRBJ1-6; unclear D gene. The CDR3 sequence is 15 residues long. Germline lookup yields CDR1 SEHNR and CDR2 FQNEAQ (reference sequence). Deletions cut 4 bases from V and 14 bases from J, with 21 bases between.